This T cell receptor beta chain was found in a study of shared clonotypes between healthy human individuals. About the research overall: Per donor, three plates held CD4 naive cells, three held CD4 memory, two held CD8 naive and one held CD8 memory.

A CD45RA-negative memory subset and a CD45RA+ naive subset were separated from the CD4+ cells. Whole-study findings and limits: Against clonotypes common to all four donors, non-shared ones had lower generation probabilities.

Per the authors' pipeline: With immunoSEQ giving junction-only sequences and no quality scores, filtering differed. Some clones are missing from TCRdb's copy, which holds only in-frame ones; the method was immunoSEQ multiplex PCR. Clone size and the V and J calls come from that table; the DNA yielded D and trimming. Here the sample spans some 1.1 million clones, around three quarters being singletons. Worth noting for this clone: Its antigen remains unidentified.

This TCR derives from a man between 18 and 29 years old in good health. Some clones in this sample may be carry-over from other donors' samples. Specimen: memory CD4+ T cells from PBMCs. Sample subset: CD45RA-negative fraction.

CDR3: CASSPGVRDYGYTF. CDR3 nucleotides: TGTGCCAGCTCACCAGGGGTTAGGGACTATGGCTACACCTTC. This chain connects TRBV18 to TRBJ1-2, with D uncertain. The CDR3 is made up of 14 amino acids. The V gene's germline CDR1 is KGHSH and CDR2 LQKENI. V dropped 2 bases and J dropped 3 bases, with 10 bases sitting between them.